The 7 T cell receptor beta chains in this list originate from one sample, sequenced in a study of blood T cell repertoires in COVID-19 (dated by TCRdb to 2018 to 2020). The library came from the immunoSEQ multiplex PCR assay. TCRdb mirrors the immuneACCESS table, restricted to in-frame sequences. Some clones are absent from its copies; in checked studies, under half trace to an unresolved V gene, and the reason for the others is unknown. The sample yields approximately 380,000 clones; 88% were counted once. 0.9% to 1.5% of the sample rests with the top ten. Specimen: PBMCs or T cells enriched from blood (not recorded which). The receptors originated from a woman between 18 and 29 years old who had recovered from COVID-19.

This rearrangement joins TRBV2 to TRBJ1-5; D is possibly TRBD1 (6 bases). Trimming cost V 6 bases and J 6 bases, with 18 bases left between them. The CDR3 runs to 15 residues. The germline V gene encodes CDR1 SNHLY and CDR2 FYNNEI. The DNA of the CDR3 is TGTGCCAGCAGAGGTGCTCAGGGAGGGGGTCAGCCCCAGCATTTT. It codes for CASRGAQGGGQPQHF.

DNA for the CDR3: TGTGCCAGTAGTATGGGGACAAAGGGCGGTGCCCCTGGAAATCAGCCCCAGCATTTT. This translates into CASSMGTKGGAPGNQPQHF. V usage is TRBV19 and J usage is TRBJ1-5; weak D call: TRBD1 (6 bases). Trimming pared 3 bases from V and 4 bases from J, leaving 25 bases between. There are 19 residues in the CDR3. Germline V gives CDR1 LNHDA, CDR2 SQIVND (reference sequence). The full variable domain, in which reference TRBV19 and TRBJ1-5 provide the parts outside the CDR3, is DGGITQSPKYLFRKEGQNVTLSCEQNLNHDAMYWYRQDPGQGLRLIYYSQIVNDFQKGDIAEGYSVSREKKESFPLTVTSAQKNPTAFYLCASSMGTKGGAPGNQPQHFGDGTRLSIL.

The rearrangement uses TRBV11-2 and TRBJ2-5; D is ambiguous. V lost 5 bases to trimming and J lost 5 bases, with 15 bases between them. Germline V gene sequence: CDR1 SGHAT, CDR2 FQNNGV. This CDR3 is 14 amino acids long. The CDR3 DNA reads TGTGCCAGCAGCCTCCTCGGGTATCGGGAGACCCAGTACTTC. It codes for CASSLLGYRETQYF.

This chain links TRBV19 with TRBJ2-2, with D tentatively TRBD1 (5 bases). The germline gives CDR1 LNHDA, CDR2 SQIVND (reference sequence). V was clipped by 4 bases and J by 13 bases, with 13 bases between them. CDR3 length: 12 amino acids. Written as DNA, the CDR3 is TGTGCCAGTAGTAAGGACCGCCAGGGGCTGTTTTTT. It is translated as CASSKDRQGLFF.

The CDR3 region has the DNA TGTGCCACCAGTGGAGTGCCTAACTATGGCTACACCTTC. This encodes CATSGVPNYGYTF. V usage is TRBV24-1 and J usage is TRBJ1-2; D is unclear. Germline CDR1 KGHDR, CDR2 SFDVKD. Trimming cost V 5 bases and J 0 bases, with 6 bases left between them. The CDR3 is 13 residues long.

The chain combines TRBV12-3 or TRBV12-4 with TRBJ1-6, with no clear D. The CDR3 is made up of 13 amino acids. With 3 bases removed from V and 6 bases from J, the gap between germline ends came to 6 bases. The CDR3 sequence: CASSLRANSPLHF. CDR3 nucleotide sequence: TGTGCCAGCAGTTTGCGGGCTAATTCACCCCTCCACTTT.

The chain has TRBV6-5 and TRBJ2-1, with TRBD2 matching over 10 bases. CDR3 length: 16 residues. Germline V gene sequence: CDR1 MNHEY, CDR2 SVGAGI. The junction had 3 bases not matched to a gene; V was cut back by 4 bases and J by 0 bases. DNA for the CDR3: TGTGCCAGCAGTTTGGTAGCGGGGGGCTCCTACAATGAGCAGTTCTTC. Translated: CASSLVAGGSYNEQFF.